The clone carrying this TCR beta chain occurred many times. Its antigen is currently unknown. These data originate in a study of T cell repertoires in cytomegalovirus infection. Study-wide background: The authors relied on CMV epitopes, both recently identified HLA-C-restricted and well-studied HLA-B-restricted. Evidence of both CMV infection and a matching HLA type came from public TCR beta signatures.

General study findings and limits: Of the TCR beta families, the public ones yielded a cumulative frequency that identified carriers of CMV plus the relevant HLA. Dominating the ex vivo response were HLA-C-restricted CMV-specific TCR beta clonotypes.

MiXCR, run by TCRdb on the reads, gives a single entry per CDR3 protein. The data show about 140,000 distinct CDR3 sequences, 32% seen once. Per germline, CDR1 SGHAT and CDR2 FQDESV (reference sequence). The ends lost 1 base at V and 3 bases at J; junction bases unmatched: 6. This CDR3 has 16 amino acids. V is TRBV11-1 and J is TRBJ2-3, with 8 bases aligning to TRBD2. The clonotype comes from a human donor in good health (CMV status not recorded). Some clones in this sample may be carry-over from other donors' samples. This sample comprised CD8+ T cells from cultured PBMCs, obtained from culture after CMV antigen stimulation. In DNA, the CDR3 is TGTGCCAGCAGCTTAGATGTCGGGGGGGCGACAGATACGCAGTATTTT. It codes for CASSLDVGGATDTQYF.